Here is one T cell receptor beta chain with its context. What it recognizes is unknown. This specimen belongs to a study of monozygotic twins with cystic fibrosis. Study information: Approximately 2.8 micrograms of fragmented DNA underwent roughly 16 PCR cycles for library preparation.

Generated by immunoSEQ multiplex PCR, the TCRdb table keeps only in-frame clones and is missing some. The table lists about 12,000 clones, roughly 85% of them singletons. Trimming left V 3 bases short and J 5 bases short, with 14 bases between. This CDR3 comprises 14 residues. Germline assignment: CDR1 GTSNPN and CDR2 SVGIG (reference sequence). Study-level findings and limits: Age, concordance and disease severity did not associate with shared CDR3 numbers. V usage most resembled the co-twin in 13 of 16 pairs. Nucleotide-identical clonotype sharing was significantly higher within monozygotic CF twin pairs than between unrelated CF individuals.

Sequencing was performed on blood. This sequence originates from a man aged 18 to 30 with cystic fibrosis. The rearrangement links TRBV30 to TRBJ1-5; no definite D call. The CDR3 DNA reads as TGTGCCTGGAGGGGCCCAATCCCCCATCAGCCCCAGCATTTT. Translation: CAWRGPIPHQPQHF.